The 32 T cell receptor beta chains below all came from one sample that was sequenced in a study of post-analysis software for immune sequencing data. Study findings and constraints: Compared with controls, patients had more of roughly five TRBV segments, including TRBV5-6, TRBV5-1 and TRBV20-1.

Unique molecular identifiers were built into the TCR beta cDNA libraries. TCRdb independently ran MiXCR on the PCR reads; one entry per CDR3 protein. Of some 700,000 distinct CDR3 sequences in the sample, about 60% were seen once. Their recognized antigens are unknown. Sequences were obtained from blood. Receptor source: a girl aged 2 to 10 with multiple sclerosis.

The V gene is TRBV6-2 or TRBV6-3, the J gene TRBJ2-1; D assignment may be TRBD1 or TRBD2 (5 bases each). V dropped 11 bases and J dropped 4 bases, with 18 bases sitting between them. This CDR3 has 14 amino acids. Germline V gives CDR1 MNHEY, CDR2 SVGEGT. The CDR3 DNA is TGTGCCCTGGGGATTGGGGGTTTTTACAATGAGCAGTTCTTC. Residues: CALGIGGFYNEQFF.

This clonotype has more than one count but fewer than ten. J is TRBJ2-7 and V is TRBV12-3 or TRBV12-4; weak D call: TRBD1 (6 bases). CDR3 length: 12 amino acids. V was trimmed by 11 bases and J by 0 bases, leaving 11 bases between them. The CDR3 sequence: CASRDNSYEQYF. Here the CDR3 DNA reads TGTGCCTCCCGGGACAACTCCTACGAGCAGTACTTC.

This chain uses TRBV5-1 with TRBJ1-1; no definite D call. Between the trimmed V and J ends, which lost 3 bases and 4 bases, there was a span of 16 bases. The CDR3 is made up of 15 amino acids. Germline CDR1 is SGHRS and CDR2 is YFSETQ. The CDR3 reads CASSSYSPPGTEAFF. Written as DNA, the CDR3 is TGCGCCAGCAGCTCCTATAGCCCGCCGGGCACTGAAGCTTTCTTT. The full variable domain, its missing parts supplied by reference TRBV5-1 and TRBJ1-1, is KAGVTQTPRYLIKTRGQQVTLSCSPISGHRSVSWYQQTPGQGLQFLFEYFSETQRNKGNFPGRFSGRQFSNSRSEMNVSTLELGDSALYLCASSSYSPPGTEAFFGQGTRLTVV.

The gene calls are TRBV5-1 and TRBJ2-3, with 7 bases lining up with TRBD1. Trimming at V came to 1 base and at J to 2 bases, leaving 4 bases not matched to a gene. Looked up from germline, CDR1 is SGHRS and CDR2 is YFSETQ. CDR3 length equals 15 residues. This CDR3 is CASSLSGQATDTQYF. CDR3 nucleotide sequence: TGCGCCAGCAGCTTGTCCGGACAGGCCACAGATACGCAGTATTTT. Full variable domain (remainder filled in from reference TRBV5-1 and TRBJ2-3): KAGVTQTPRYLIKTRGQQVTLSCSPISGHRSVSWYQQTPGQGLQFLFEYFSETQRNKGNFPGRFSGRQFSNSRSEMNVSTLELGDSALYLCASSLSGQATDTQYFGPGTRLTVL.

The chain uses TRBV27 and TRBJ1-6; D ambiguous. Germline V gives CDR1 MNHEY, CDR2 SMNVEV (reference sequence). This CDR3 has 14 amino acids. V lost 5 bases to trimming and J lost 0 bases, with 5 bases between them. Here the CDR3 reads CASSGSSYNSPLHF. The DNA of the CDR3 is TGTGCCAGCAGTGGGAGCTCCTATAATTCACCCCTCCACTTT.

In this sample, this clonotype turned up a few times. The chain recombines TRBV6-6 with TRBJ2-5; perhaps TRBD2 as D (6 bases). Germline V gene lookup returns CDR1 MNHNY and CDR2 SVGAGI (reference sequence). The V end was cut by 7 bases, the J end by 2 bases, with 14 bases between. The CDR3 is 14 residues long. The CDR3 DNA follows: TGTGCCAGCAACCCCGCGCGGGGTCAAGAGACCCAGTACTTC. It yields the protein CASNPARGQETQYF.

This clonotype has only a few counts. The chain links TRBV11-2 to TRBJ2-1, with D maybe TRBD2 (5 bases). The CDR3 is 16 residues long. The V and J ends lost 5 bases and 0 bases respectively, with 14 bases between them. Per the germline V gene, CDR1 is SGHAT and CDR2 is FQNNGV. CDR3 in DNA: TGTGCCAGCAGCCCTACTGCGGGTAGCTCCTACAATGAGCAGTTCTTC. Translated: CASSPTAGSSYNEQFF.

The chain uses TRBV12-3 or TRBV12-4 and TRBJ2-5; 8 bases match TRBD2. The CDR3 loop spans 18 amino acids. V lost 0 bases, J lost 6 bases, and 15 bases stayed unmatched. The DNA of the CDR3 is TGTGCCAGCAGTTTAGCGCGGGGGCGAGCGGGGGTTCTAAAGACCCAGTACTTC. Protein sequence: CASSLARGRAGVLKTQYF.

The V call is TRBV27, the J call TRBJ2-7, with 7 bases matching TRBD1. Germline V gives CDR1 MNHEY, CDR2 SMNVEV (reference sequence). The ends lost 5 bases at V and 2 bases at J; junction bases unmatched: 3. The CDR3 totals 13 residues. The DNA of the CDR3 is TGTGCCAGCAGTCCACAGGGGCCCTACGAGCAGTACTTC. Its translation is CASSPQGPYEQYF.

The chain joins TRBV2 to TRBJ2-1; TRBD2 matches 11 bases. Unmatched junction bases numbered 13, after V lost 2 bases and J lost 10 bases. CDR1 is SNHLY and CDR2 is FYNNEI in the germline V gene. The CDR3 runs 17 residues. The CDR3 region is CASSEIAGGPSGREQFF. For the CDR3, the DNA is TGTGCCAGCAGTGAAATAGCGGGAGGGCCCTCTGGGAGAGAGCAGTTCTTC.

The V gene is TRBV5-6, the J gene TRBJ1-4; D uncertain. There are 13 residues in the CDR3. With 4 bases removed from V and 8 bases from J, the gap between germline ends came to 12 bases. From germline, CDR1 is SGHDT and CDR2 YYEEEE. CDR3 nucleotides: TGTGCCAGCAGCCCAATAGGCGGAGAAAAACTGTTTTTT. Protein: CASSPIGGEKLFF. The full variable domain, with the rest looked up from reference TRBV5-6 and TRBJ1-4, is DAGVTQSPTHLIKTRGQQVTLRCSPKSGHDTVSWYQQALGQGPQFIFQYYEEEERQRGNFPDRFSGHQFPNYSSELNVNALLLGDSALYLCASSPIGGEKLFFGSGTQLSVL.

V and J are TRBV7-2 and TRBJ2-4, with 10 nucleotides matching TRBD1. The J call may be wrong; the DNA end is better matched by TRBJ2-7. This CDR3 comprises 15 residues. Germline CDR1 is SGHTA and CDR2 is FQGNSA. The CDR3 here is CASRRTGGTFYEQYF. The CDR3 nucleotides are TGTGCCAGCAGGAGGACAGGGGGTACGTTCTACGAGCAGTACTTC.

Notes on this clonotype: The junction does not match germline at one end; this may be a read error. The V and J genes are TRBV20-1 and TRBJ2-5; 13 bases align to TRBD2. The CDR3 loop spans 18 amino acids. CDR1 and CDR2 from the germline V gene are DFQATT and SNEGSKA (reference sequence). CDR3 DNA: TGCAGTGCTGACGGACTAGCGGGAGAGGGGGTTTACCAAGACACCCAGTACTTC. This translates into CSADGLAGEGVYQDTQYF.

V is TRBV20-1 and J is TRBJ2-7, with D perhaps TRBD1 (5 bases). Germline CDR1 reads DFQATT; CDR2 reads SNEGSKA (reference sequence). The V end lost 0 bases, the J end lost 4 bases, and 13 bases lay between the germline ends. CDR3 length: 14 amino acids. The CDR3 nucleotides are TGCAGTGCTAGAGATTACCAGGGTCCTTACGAGCAGTACTTC. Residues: CSARDYQGPYEQYF.

The CDR3 DNA is TGCAGTGCTCTTTTCAGGGAGGGCCTACGGGCCTACGAGCAGTACTTC. As protein: CSALFREGLRAYEQYF. J is TRBJ2-7 and V is TRBV20-1; 7 nucleotides line up with TRBD2. CDR1 DFQATT and CDR2 SNEGSKA come from the germline V gene (reference sequence). The CDR3 is 16 amino acids. J lost 2 bases, V lost 5 bases, and 15 bases had no gene match.

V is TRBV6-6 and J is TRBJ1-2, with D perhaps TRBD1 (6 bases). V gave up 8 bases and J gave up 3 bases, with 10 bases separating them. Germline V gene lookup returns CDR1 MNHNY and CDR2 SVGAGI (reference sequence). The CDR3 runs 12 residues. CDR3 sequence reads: CASRDTYYGYTF. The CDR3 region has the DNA TGTGCCAGCCGGGACACGTACTATGGCTACACCTTC.

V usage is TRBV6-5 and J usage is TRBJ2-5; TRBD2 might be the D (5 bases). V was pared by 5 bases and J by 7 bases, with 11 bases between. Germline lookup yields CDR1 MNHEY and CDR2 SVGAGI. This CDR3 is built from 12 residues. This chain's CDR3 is CASSATEGTQYF. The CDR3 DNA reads TGTGCCAGCAGTGCCACCGAGGGGACCCAGTACTTC.

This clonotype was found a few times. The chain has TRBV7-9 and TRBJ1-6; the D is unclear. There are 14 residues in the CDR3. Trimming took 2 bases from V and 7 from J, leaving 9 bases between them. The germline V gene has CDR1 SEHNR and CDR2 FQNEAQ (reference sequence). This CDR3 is CASSLKAVNSPLHF. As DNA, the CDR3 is TGTGCCAGCAGCTTAAAGGCAGTGAATTCACCCCTCCACTTT.

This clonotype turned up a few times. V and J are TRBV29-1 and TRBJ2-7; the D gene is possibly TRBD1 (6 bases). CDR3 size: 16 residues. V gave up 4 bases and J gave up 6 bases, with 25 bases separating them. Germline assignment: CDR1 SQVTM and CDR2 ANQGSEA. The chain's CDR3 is CSVGQADSPGGSEQYF. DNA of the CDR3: TGCAGCGTTGGACAGGCTGATAGTCCTGGCGGTTCCGAGCAGTACTTC.

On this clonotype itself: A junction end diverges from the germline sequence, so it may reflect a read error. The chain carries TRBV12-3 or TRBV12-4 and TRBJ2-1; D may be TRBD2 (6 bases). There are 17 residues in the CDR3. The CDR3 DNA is TGTGCCAACAGTTTGAGGCGGAGGGGAAAGGATCAGAATGAGCAGTTCTTC. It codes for CANSLRRRGKDQNEQFF.

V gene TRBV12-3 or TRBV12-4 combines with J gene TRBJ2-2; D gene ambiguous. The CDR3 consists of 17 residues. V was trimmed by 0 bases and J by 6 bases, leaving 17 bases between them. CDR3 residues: CASSLADPNPLPGELFF. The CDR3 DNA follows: TGTGCCAGCAGTTTAGCCGATCCCAATCCTCTCCCCGGGGAGCTGTTTTTT.

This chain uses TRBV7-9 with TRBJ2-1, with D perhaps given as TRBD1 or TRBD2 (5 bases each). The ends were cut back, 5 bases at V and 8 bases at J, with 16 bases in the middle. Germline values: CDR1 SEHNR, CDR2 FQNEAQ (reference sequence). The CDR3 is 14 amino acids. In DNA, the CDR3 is TGTGCCAGCAGCCATGGGACGCCTGGCGATGAGCAGTTCTTC. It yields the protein CASSHGTPGDEQFF.

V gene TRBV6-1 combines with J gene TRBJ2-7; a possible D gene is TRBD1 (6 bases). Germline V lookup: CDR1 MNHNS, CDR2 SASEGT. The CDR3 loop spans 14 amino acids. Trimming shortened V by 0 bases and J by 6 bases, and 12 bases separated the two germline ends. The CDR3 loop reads CASSEARGQLEQYF. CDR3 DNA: TGTGCCAGCAGTGAAGCGAGAGGACAGCTCGAGCAGTACTTC.

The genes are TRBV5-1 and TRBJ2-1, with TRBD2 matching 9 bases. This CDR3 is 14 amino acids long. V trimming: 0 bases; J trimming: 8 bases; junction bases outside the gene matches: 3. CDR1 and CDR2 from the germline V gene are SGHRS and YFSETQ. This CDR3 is CASSLVAGVDEQFF. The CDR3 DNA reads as TGCGCCAGCAGCTTGGTAGCGGGAGTGGATGAGCAGTTCTTC.

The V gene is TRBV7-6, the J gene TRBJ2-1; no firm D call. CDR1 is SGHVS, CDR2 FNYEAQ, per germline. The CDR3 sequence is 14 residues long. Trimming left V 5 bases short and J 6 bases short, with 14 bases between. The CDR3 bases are TGTGCCAGCAGCAGGGCCGGAACAAGCAATGAGCAGTTCTTC. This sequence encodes CASSRAGTSNEQFF.

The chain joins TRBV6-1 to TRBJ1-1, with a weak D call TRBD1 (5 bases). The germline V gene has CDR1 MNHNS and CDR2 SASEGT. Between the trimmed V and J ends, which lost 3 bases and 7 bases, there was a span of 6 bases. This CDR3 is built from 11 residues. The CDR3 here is CASSDDSEAFF. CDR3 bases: TGTGCCAGCAGTGACGACAGTGAAGCTTTCTTT.

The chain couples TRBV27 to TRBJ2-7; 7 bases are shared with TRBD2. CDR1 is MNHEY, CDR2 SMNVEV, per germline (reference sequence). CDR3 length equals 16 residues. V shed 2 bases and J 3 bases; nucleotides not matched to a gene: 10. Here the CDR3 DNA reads TGTGCCAGCAGTTTAACCCGGGGCGGGAGACTCTACGAGCAGTACTTC. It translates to CASSLTRGGRLYEQYF.

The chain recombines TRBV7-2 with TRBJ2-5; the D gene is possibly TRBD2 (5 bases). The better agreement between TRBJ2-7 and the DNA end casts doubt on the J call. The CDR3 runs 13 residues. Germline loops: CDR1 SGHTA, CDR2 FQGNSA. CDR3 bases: TGTGCCAGCAGCTTAACGAGGGAGTCCGAGCAGTACTTC. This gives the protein CASSLTRESEQYF.

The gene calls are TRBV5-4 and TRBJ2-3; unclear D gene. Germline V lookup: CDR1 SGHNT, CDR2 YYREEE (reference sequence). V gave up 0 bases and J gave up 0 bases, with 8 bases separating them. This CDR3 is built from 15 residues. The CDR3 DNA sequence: TGTGCCAGCAGCTTGGGAGCGTCTAGCACAGATACGCAGTATTTT. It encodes CASSLGASSTDTQYF.

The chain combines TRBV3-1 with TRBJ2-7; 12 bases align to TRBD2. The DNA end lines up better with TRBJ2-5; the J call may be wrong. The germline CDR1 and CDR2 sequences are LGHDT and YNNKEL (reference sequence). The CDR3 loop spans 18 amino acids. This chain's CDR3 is CASSQDALAGGPQETQYF. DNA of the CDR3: TGTGCCAGCAGCCAAGATGCCCTAGCGGGAGGGCCCCAAGAGACCCAGTACTTC.

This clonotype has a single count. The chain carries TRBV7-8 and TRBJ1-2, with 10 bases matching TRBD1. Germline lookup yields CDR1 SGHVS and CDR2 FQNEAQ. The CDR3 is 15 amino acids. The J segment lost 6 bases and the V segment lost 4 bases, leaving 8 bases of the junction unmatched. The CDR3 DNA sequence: TGTGCCAGCAGCTCACTGGGACAGGGGTTGAATGGCTACACCTTC. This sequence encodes CASSSLGQGLNGYTF.

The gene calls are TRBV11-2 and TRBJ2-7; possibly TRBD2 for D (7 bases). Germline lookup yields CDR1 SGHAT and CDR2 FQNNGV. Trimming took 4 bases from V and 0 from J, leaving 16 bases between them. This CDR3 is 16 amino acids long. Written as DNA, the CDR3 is TGTGCCAGCAGCTCGGTGCGGGGGACATTCTCCTACGAGCAGTACTTC. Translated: CASSSVRGTFSYEQYF. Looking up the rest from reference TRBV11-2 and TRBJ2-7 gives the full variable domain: EAGVAQSPRYKIIEKRQSVAFWCNPISGHATLYWYQQILGQGPKLLIQFQNNGVVDDSQLPKDRFSAERLKGVDSTLKIQPAKLEDSAVYLCASSSVRGTFSYEQYFGPGTRLTVT.